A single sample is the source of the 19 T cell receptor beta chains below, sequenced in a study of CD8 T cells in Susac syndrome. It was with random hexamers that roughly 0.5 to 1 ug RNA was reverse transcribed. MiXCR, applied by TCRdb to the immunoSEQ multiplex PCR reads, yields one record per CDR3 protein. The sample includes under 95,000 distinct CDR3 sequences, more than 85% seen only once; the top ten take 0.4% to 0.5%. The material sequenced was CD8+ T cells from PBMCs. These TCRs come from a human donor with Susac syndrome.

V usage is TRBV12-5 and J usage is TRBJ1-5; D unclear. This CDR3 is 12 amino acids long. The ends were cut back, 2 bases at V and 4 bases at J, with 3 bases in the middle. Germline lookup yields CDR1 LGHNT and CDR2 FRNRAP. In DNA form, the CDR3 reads TGTGCTAGTGGTTTGCCTAATCAGCCCCAGCATTTT. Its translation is CASGLPNQPQHF.

CDR3 sequence (DNA): TGTGCCAGCAGCTTGGAGCGGGAGTTAGAGACCCAGTACTTC. It translates to CASSLERELETQYF. The rearrangement joins TRBV5-5 to TRBJ2-5; 8 bases align to TRBD2. V shed 0 bases, J shed 4 bases, and the junction held 2 bases outside the gene matches. This CDR3 region has 14 residues. CDR1 is SGHKS and CDR2 is YYEKEE in the germline V gene (reference sequence).

In nucleotides, the CDR3 is TGTGCCTTGAGGGAATTGAAAGAGACCCAGTACTTC. This translates into CALRELKETQYF. The rearrangement links TRBV30 to TRBJ2-5; maybe TRBD2 (5 bases). Germline CDR1 and CDR2: GTSNPN and SVGIG (reference sequence). V lost 7 bases, J lost 3 bases, and 12 bases lay in between. This CDR3 spans 12 amino acids.

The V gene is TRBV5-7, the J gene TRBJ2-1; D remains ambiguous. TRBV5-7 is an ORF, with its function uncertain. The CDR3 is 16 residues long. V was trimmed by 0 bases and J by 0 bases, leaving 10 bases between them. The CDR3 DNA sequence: TGTGCCAGCAGCTTGGGACCGAAGAGCTCCTACAATGAGCAGTTCTTC. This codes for CASSLGPKSSYNEQFF.

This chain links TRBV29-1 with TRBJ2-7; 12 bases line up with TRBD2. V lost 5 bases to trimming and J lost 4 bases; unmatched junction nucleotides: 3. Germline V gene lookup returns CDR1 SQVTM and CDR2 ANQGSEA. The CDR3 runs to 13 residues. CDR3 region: CSVLAGGIYEQYF. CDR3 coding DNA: TGCAGCGTTCTAGCGGGAGGGATTTACGAGCAGTACTTC.

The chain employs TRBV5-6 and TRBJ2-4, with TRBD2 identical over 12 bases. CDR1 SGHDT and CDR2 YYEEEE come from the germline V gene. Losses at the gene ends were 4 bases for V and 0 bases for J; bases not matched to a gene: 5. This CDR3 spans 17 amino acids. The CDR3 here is CASSDQLAGGAKNIQYF. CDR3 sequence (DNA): TGTGCCAGCAGCGACCAACTAGCGGGAGGAGCCAAAAACATTCAGTACTTC.

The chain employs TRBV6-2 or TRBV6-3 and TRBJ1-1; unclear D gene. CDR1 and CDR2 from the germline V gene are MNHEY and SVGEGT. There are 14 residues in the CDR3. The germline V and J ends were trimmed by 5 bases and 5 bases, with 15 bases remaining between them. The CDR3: CASSLSMGSTEAFF. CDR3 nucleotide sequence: TGTGCCAGCAGTCTCTCCATGGGTTCGACTGAAGCTTTCTTT.

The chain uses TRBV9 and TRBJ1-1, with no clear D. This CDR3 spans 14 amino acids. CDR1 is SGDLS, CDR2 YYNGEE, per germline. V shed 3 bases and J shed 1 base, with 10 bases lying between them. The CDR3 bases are TGTGCCAGCAGCGCCGCCGGACGGAACACTGAAGCTTTCTTT. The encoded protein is CASSAAGRNTEAFF.

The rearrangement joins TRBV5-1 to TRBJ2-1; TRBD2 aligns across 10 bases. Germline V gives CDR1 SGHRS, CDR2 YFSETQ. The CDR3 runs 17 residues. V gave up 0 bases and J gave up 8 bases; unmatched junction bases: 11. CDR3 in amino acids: CASSLAGSGRAEDEQFF. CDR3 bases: TGCGCCAGCAGCTTGGCTGGAAGCGGGAGGGCCGAGGATGAGCAGTTCTTC.

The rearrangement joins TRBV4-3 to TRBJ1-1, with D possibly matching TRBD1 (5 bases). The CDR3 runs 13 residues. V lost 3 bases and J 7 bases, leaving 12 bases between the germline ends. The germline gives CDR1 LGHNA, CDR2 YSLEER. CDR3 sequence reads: CASSHARGFEAFF. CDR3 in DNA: TGCGCCAGCAGCCATGCTAGGGGATTTGAAGCTTTCTTT.

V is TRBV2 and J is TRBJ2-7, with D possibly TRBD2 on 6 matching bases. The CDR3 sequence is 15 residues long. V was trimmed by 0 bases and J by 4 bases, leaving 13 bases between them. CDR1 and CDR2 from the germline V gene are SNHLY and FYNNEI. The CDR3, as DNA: TGTGCCAGCAGTGAAGCGACGGGACTGATATACGAGCAGTACTTC. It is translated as CASSEATGLIYEQYF.

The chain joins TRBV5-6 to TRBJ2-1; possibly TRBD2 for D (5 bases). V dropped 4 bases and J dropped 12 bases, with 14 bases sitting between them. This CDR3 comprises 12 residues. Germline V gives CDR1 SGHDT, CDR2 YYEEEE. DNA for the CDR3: TGTGCCAGCAGCAACTGGGCGGGTTGGCAGTTCTTC. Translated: CASSNWAGWQFF.

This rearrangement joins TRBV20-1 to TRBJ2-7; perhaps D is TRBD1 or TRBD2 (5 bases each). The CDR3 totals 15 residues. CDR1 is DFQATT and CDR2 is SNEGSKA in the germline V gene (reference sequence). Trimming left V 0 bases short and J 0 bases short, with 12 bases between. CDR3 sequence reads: CSARDDYRSSYEQYF. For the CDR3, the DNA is TGCAGTGCTAGAGATGACTACAGGAGCTCCTACGAGCAGTACTTC.

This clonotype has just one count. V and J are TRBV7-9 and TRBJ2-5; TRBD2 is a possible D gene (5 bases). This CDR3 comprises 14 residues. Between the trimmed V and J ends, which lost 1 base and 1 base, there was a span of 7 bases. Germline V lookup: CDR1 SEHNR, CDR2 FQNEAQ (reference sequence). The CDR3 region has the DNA TGTGCCAGCAGCTTAGGGGGAGTCCAAGAGACCCAGTACTTC. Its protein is CASSLGGVQETQYF.

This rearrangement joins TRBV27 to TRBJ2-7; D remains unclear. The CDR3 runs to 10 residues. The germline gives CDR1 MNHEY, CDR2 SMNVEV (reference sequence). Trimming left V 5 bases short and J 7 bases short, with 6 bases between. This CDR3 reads CASSECEQYF. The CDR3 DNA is TGTGCCAGCAGTGAGTGTGAGCAGTACTTC.

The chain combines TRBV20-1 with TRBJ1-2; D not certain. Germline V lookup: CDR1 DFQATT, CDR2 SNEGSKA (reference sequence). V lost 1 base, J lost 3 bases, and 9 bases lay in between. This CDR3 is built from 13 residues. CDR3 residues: CSARAYSDYGYTF. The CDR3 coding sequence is TGCAGTGCTAGAGCTTACAGTGACTATGGCTACACCTTC.

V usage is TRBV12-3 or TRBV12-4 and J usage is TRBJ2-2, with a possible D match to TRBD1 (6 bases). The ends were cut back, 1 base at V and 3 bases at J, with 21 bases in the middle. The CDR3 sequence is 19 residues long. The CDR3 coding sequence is TGTGCCAGCAGTTTAGGCCCCAGGGGAAGTTCGGATGACACCGGGGAGCTGTTTTTT. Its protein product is CASSLGPRGSSDDTGELFF.

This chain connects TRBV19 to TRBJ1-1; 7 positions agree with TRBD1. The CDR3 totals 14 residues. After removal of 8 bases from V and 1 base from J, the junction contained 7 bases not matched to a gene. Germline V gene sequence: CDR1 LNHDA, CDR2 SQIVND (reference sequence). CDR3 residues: CASRADRTNTEAFF. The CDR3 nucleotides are TGTGCCAGTCGAGCGGACAGGACGAACACTGAAGCTTTCTTT. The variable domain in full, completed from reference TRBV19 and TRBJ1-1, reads DGGITQSPKYLFRKEGQNVTLSCEQNLNHDAMYWYRQDPGQGLRLIYYSQIVNDFQKGDIAEGYSVSREKKESFPLTVTSAQKNPTAFYLCASRADRTNTEAFFGQGTRLTVV.

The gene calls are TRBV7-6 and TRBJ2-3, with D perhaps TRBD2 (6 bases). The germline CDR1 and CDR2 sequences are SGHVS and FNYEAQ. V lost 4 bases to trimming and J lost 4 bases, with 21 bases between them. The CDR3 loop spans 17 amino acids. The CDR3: CASSSTLLTSEADTQYF. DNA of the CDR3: TGTGCCAGCAGCTCAACCCTACTGACTAGTGAAGCAGATACGCAGTATTTT.